What follows is one TCR beta chain and its context. The antigen remains undetermined. The data are from a study of graft-versus-host responses after intestinal transplantation. Looking at the study overall: In this cohort, recipients had multivisceral, liver-intestinal, or isolated intestinal transplants. Recipients were all induced with anti-thymocyte globulin, then given tacrolimus and steroids for two to three years.

Sequenced by immunoSEQ multiplex PCR; TCRdb stores in-frame clones only, minus some. Among tens of thousands of clones listed, 85% to 90% were seen once. The CDR3 totals 13 residues. V lost 6 bases to trimming and J lost 5 bases; unmatched junction nucleotides: 6. Per germline, CDR1 ENHRY and CDR2 SYGVKD. The sample was unstimulated CD4+ T cells sorted from spleen or lymph node cells, taken before intestinal transplant. This clonotype originated in a human donor who received an intestinal transplant. This chain connects TRBV10-3 to TRBJ2-5; 7 positions agree with TRBD2. Here the CDR3 reads CAISLTSAETQYF. The CDR3 DNA reads TGTGCCATCAGCCTAACTAGCGCGGAGACCCAGTACTTC.